The 4 T cell receptor beta chains in this list originate from one sample, sequenced in a study of CD8 T cells in ankylosing spondylitis. A single record per CDR3 protein comes from TCRdb applying MiXCR to the 5' RACE reads. This sample has about 27,000 distinct CDR3 sequences, with 7.9% found just once. Sample: blood. Receptors originate from a male donor with ankylosing spondylitis or in good health (not recorded which).

On this clonotype: At one end, the junction sequence differs from germline, possibly due to a read error. The chain joins TRBV5-5 to TRBJ2-2; unclear D gene. The CDR3 runs to 15 residues. Germline values: CDR1 SGHKS, CDR2 YYEKEE (reference sequence). The CDR3 DNA sequence: TGTACCAGCAGCTTGGATGGTGCGAACACCGGGGAGCTGTTTTTT. Translating it yields CTSSLDGANTGELFF.

The chain combines TRBV20-1 with TRBJ2-7, with 11 positions matching TRBD2. In germline, CDR1 is DFQATT, CDR2 SNEGSKA (reference sequence). V shed 1 base and J 4 bases; nucleotides not matched to a gene: 0. The CDR3 totals 13 residues. The CDR3 coding sequence is TGCAGTGCTAGAGGACTAGCGGGGTACGAGCAGTACGTC. Translating it yields CSARGLAGYEQYV.

The V gene is TRBV28, the J gene TRBJ1-2, with D perhaps matching TRBD1 (5 bases). This CDR3 comprises 11 residues. Trimming left V 6 bases short and J 4 bases short, with 6 bases between. Germline CDR1 MDHEN, CDR2 SYDVKM. Here the CDR3 DNA reads TGTGCCAGCAGAGGGGTCTATGGCTACACCTTC. This gives the protein CASRGVYGYTF.

This chain connects TRBV12-3 or TRBV12-4 to TRBJ2-1; D may be TRBD2 (7 bases). The CDR3 has 13 residues. V was pared by 6 bases and J by 6 bases, with 12 bases between. In DNA form, the CDR3 reads TGTGCCAGCAGGGGGGGGCCGGTCAATGAGCAGTTCTTC. Its translation: CASRGGPVNEQFF.